This record covers a single T cell receptor (beta chain). Germline CDR1 reads SGHTA; CDR2 reads FQGTGA. The CDR3 is made up of 13 amino acids. The V gene end was trimmed by 5 bases and the J gene end by 3 bases; junction bases not matched to a gene: 3. The data were obtained in a study of blood T cell repertoires in COVID-19. Whole-study context: PBMCs, B-cell-depleted T cells, or T cells provided the cDNA or gDNA that made up the material.

TCRdb's copy holds only in-frame clones and misses some; the assay was immunoSEQ multiplex PCR. The sample shows roughly 100,000 clones, more than 90% of them seen only once. V usage is TRBV7-3 and J usage is TRBJ1-1; 7 bases are a match to TRBD1. This receptor was obtained from a woman in her 50s with COVID-19, enrolled during active disease. Sequences were obtained from peripheral blood. The chain's CDR3 is CASSQGVHTEAFF. Here the CDR3 DNA reads TGTGCCAGCAGCCAGGGGGTCCACACTGAAGCTTTCTTT.